This is a list of T cell receptor beta chains from one sample in a study of OX40 agonist ivuxolimab in advanced cancers. The method was immunoSEQ multiplex PCR; TCRdb's version includes in-frame clones alone and lacks a portion of them. The profile covers around 70,000 clones, with around 83% appearing a single time and 1.1% taken by the ten largest. This specimen was CD4+ or CD8+ T cells sorted from blood, taken in a trial of the OX40 agonist ivuxolimab. The receptors come from an adult with an advanced solid tumor such as melanoma, head and neck, liver or kidney cancer. Both conserved end residues are part of each CDR3. The D gene is left open where the match is weak. Part of the rows lack a size; the others show once, few, many or a class for expanded clones.

clone_size j_call v_call d_call cdr3_aa cdr3_nt
NA TRBJ2-3 TRBV7-2 TRBD2 CASSLWTSGGAFTQYF TGTGCCAGCAGCTTGTGGACTAGCGGGGGGGCTTTCACGCAGTATTTT
NA TRBJ1-5 TRBV19 NA CASSFGTAHRGGNQPQHF TGTGCCAGTAGTTTTGGGACGGCCCATAGGGGTGGCAATCAGCCCCAGCATTTT
NA TRBJ1-1 TRBV6-6 TRBD1 CASGTGFDLVQAFF TGTGCCAGCGGGACAGGGTTCGATTTGGTGCAAGCCTTCTTT
NA TRBJ2-5 TRBV7-2 NA CASSLLLQETQYF TGTGCCAGCAGCTTACTCCTACAAGAGACCCAGTACTTC
NA TRBJ1-6 TRBV11-2 TRBD1 CASSPATGGNSPLHF TGTGCCAGCAGCCCCGCGACAGGGGGAAATTCACCCCTCCACTTT
NA TRBJ2-1 TRBV7-9 TRBD2 CASSLAGLAGGRRSEQFF TGTGCCAGCAGCTTAGCAGGACTAGCGGGGGGGCGGCGAAGTGAGCAGTTCTTC
NA TRBJ2-5 TRBV7-8 TRBD2 CASSGGGETQYF TGTGCCAGTAGCGGGGGGGGCGAGACCCAGTACTTC
NA TRBJ1-2 TRBV28 NA CASSLYGQTYGYTF TGTGCCAGCAGTTTATATGGACAGACCTATGGCTACACCTTC
NA TRBJ1-2 TRBV7-8 NA CASSPQGQSTNYGYTF TGTGCCAGCAGCCCTCAAGGACAGTCTACTAACTATGGCTACACCTTC
NA TRBJ1-6 TRBV7-9 NA CASSLEAGGLNSPLHF TGTGCCAGCAGCTTAGAGGCCGGGGGCCTAAATTCACCCCTCCACTTT
few TRBJ1-4 TRBV18 NA CASSPTGPPTNEKLFF TGTGCCAGCTCACCCACGGGGCCCCCAACTAATGAAAAACTGTTTTTT
NA TRBJ1-2 TRBV6-5 NA CASSYSSGGYGYTF TGTGCCAGCAGTTACTCGTCGGGGGGCTATGGCTACACCTTC
NA TRBJ2-7 TRBV13 NA CASSLGQSSYEQYF TGTGCCAGCAGCTTGGGGCAGTCCTCCTACGAGCAGTACTTC
NA TRBJ2-7 TRBV6-5 TRBD2 CASSRVAGTSYEQYF TGTGCCAGCAGTCGGGTAGCGGGGACCTCCTACGAGCAGTACTTC
NA TRBJ2-2 TRBV5-1 NA CASSLEGGTNTGELFF TGCGCCAGCAGCTTGGAGGGCGGCACGAACACCGGGGAGCTGTTTTTT
NA TRBJ1-4 TRBV25-1 TRBD1 CASSEVWDREEKLFF TGTGCCAGCAGTGAAGTGTGGGACAGGGAAGAAAAACTGTTTTTT
NA TRBJ2-7 TRBV6-1 NA CASTYSRGGDYEQYF TGTGCCAGCACTTATTCCCGGGGCGGGGACTACGAGCAGTACTTC
NA TRBJ1-2 TRBV9 NA CASSPPPPSILSYGYTF TGTGCCAGCAGCCCTCCTCCGCCCTCTATCCTATCCTATGGCTACACCTTC
NA TRBJ2-6 TRBV2 TRBD1 CATGGAGANVLTF TGTGCCACAGGGGGTGCTGGGGCCAACGTCCTGACTTTC
NA TRBJ2-2 TRBV19 NA CASNQGRYTGELFF TGTGCCAGTAATCAGGGGAGATACACCGGGGAGCTGTTTTTT
NA TRBJ2-5 TRBV6-5 TRBD1 CASSSRDRVETQYF TGTGCCAGCAGTTCTCGGGACAGGGTAGAGACCCAGTACTTC
NA TRBJ2-1 TRBV6-5 NA CASSYSTNGNEQFF TGTGCCAGCAGTTACTCGACGAACGGAAATGAGCAGTTCTTC
NA TRBJ1-2 TRBV6-6 NA CASKQGRVGYGYTF TGTGCCAGCAAGCAGGGTCGTGTTGGCTATGGCTACACCTTC
few TRBJ2-1 TRBV6-6 TRBD2 CASSPGGDEQFF TGTGCCAGCAGTCCCGGGGGGGATGAGCAGTTCTTC
NA TRBJ1-1 TRBV6-6 NA CATPFGPNTEAFF TGTGCCACCCCTTTCGGTCCAAACACTGAAGCTTTCTTT
NA TRBJ1-1 TRBV6-6 NA CASSWMDGEAFF TGTGCCAGCAGTTGGATGGATGGTGAAGCTTTCTTT
NA TRBJ1-1 TRBV15 TRBD1 CATSGRQGLNTEAFF TGTGCCACCAGCGGAAGACAGGGGCTGAACACTGAAGCTTTCTTT
NA TRBJ1-2 TRBV2 TRBD1 CASSGAGGNYGYTF TGTGCCAGCAGTGGGGCAGGGGGAAACTATGGCTACACCTTC
NA TRBJ1-2 TRBV6-5 NA CASSLTRRSYGYTF TGTGCCAGCAGCTTAACCCGAAGGTCCTATGGCTACACCTTC
NA TRBJ1-6 TRBV5-1 NA CASSGGTGNNSPLHF TGCGCCAGCAGCGGGGGGACGGGGAATAATTCACCCCTCCACTTT
NA TRBJ2-2 TRBV7-3 NA CASSAGGELFF TGTGCCAGCAGCGCGGGAGGGGAGCTGTTTTTT
NA TRBJ1-1 TRBV2 NA CASSGSGNTEAFF TGTGCCAGCAGTGGGAGTGGGAACACTGAAGCTTTCTTT
NA TRBJ1-4 TRBV7-2 NA CASSLAGFGATNEKLFF TGTGCCAGCAGCTTAGCGGGTTTCGGGGCAACTAATGAAAAACTGTTTTTT
few TRBJ1-4 TRBV5-1 NA CASSLGRTDANEKLFF TGCGCCAGCAGCTTGGGGCGGACTGATGCTAATGAAAAACTGTTTTTT
NA TRBJ2-5 TRBV4-1 TRBD2 CASSQDGPNLGLVFETQYF TGCGCCAGCAGCCAAGACGGTCCGAATCTAGGACTAGTCTTTGAGACCCAGTACTTC
NA TRBJ1-6 TRBV7-2 NA CASSPQGSNSPLHF TGTGCCAGCAGCCCACAGGGTTCAAATTCACCCCTCCACTTT
NA TRBJ1-2 TRBV7-9 NA CASSPGTYGYTF TGTGCCAGCAGTCCTGGGACCTATGGCTACACCTTC
NA TRBJ2-5 TRBV7-2 TRBD1 CASSPGQGNEETQYF TGTGCCAGCAGCCCGGGACAGGGGAATGAAGAGACCCAGTACTTC
NA TRBJ2-1 TRBV7-9 NA CASSFGGGSSYNEQFF TGTGCCAGCAGCTTTGGAGGGGGGAGCTCCTACAATGAGCAGTTCTTC
few TRBJ1-3 TRBV10-3 NA CAISGTGNTIYF TGTGCCATCTCAGGGACTGGAAACACCATATATTTT
NA TRBJ1-1 TRBV29-1 NA CSARRGTEAFF TGCAGCGCCCGGAGGGGCACTGAAGCTTTCTTT
NA TRBJ1-2 TRBV19 NA CASSVNLGTLLGYTF TGTGCCAGTAGTGTGAATCTCGGGACCCTCCTTGGCTACACCTTC
few TRBJ2-1 TRBV19 NA CASSPWVGGGEGFF TGTGCCAGTAGCCCCTGGGTCGGGGGAGGTGAGGGGTTCTTC
NA TRBJ1-3 TRBV10-3 NA CAISLEDSGNTIYF TGTGCCATCAGTTTGGAGGACAGTGGAAACACCATATATTTT
few TRBJ2-2 TRBV6-4 NA CASSDSWEAGELFF TGTGCCAGCAGTGACTCGTGGGAGGCCGGGGAGCTGTTTTTT
once TRBJ1-2 TRBV7-2 NA CASTRGVGGYTF TGTGCCAGCACACGGGGGGTAGGAGGCTACACCTTC
NA TRBJ1-1 TRBV7-2 NA CASSPPGGRKAFF TGTGCCAGCAGCCCTCCCGGGGGGCGAAAGGCTTTCTTT
NA TRBJ1-2 TRBV14 NA CASSQDISMGRIYGYTF TGTGCCAGCAGCCAAGACATTAGTATGGGGCGAATCTATGGCTACACCTTC
NA TRBJ2-3 TRBV4-1 NA CASSQEGAGPTDTQYF TGCGCCAGCAGCCAAGAAGGGGCGGGCCCCACAGATACGCAGTATTTT
NA TRBJ1-1 TRBV6-1 NA CASSREVGNTEAFF TGTGCCAGCAGTAGGGAGGTCGGGAACACTGAAGCTTTCTTT
NA TRBJ1-3 TRBV6-1 NA CASSGTLGGNTIYF TGTGCCAGCAGCGGGACCTTAGGTGGAAACACCATATATTTT
NA TRBJ1-5 TRBV7-9 NA CASSFRVGNQPQHF TGTGCCAGCAGCTTCCGGGTCGGCAATCAGCCCCAGCATTTT
NA TRBJ1-1 TRBV9 NA CASSVGVPGRLSNTEAFF TGTGCCAGCAGCGTAGGGGTACCGGGACGGCTTTCGAACACTGAAGCTTTCTTT
NA TRBJ1-5 TRBV7-6 NA CASSSRADGRDQPQHF TGTGCCAGCAGCTCAAGGGCGGACGGTCGAGATCAGCCCCAGCATTTT
many TRBJ2-2 TRBV7-3 NA CASSLNQAGNTGELFF TGTGCCAGCAGCTTAAACCAAGCGGGGAACACCGGGGAGCTGTTTTTT